This T cell receptor beta chain was observed in a study of blood T cell repertoires in COVID-19. About the research overall: Whether acute or convalescent, the COVID-19 samples came from the United States, Italy and Spain. The cDNA or gDNA used as material had been derived from T cells, B-cell-depleted T cells, or PBMCs.

Trimming shortened V by 2 bases and J by 7 bases, and 11 bases separated the two germline ends. The CDR3 length is 14 residues. Germline V gene lookup returns CDR1 LNHDA and CDR2 SQIVND (reference sequence). A Seattle source enrolled patients during active infection and followed them longitudinally. Original methodology: Counts of nucleated cells, estimated from reference gene primer amplification, were obtained. The assay was immunoSEQ multiplex PCR, and TCRdb's table has in-frame clones only and misses some. That table supplies the V and J calls and clone size; D and trimming were determined from the DNA. The table has about 160,000 clones, 93% seen once.

The clonotype comes from a woman aged 55-70 years with COVID-19, enrolled during active disease. The sample taken for sequencing was peripheral blood. The J gene is TRBJ1-4, the V gene TRBV19; no definite D call. CDR3 sequence (DNA): TGTGCCAGTAGTATAACGGAGGATCGTGAAAAACTGTTTTTT. This encodes CASSITEDREKLFF.